The 13 T cell receptor beta chains below were found in one sample sequenced in a study of blood T cell repertoires in COVID-19. Produced via immunoSEQ multiplex PCR; TCRdb's table is partial and in-frame only. Among some 150,000 clones listed, roughly nine tenths were seen once. Sequenced material: peripheral blood. The receptor set was obtained from a woman aged 65 to 85 with acute or convalescent COVID-19.

The J gene is TRBJ1-6, the V gene TRBV6-5; D gene unclear. Deletions cut 0 bases from V and 3 bases from J, with 9 bases between. The CDR3 sequence is 16 residues long. From germline, CDR1 is MNHEY and CDR2 SVGAGI. Written as DNA, the CDR3 is TGTGCCAGCAGTTACTCGTCCAGGTTCTATAATTCACCCCTCCACTTT. Translated, it gives CASSYSSRFYNSPLHF.

V usage is TRBV7-9 and J usage is TRBJ1-2; D is unclear. Trimming stripped 5 bases from V and 0 bases from J, with 10 bases between. CDR3 length equals 14 residues. Looked up from germline, CDR1 is SEHNR and CDR2 is FQNEAQ (reference sequence). The CDR3 sequence: CASSPYTANYGYTF. In DNA, the CDR3 is TGTGCCAGCAGCCCGTACACCGCTAACTATGGCTACACCTTC.

V is TRBV6-2 or TRBV6-3 and J is TRBJ1-5; possibly TRBD1 for D (6 bases). The CDR3 has 15 residues. Trimming shortened V by 0 bases and J by 9 bases, and 15 bases separated the two germline ends. Per the germline V gene, CDR1 is MNHEY and CDR2 is SVGEGT. CDR3 residues: CASSYSTGGTGPQHF. Written as DNA, the CDR3 is TGTGCCAGCAGTTACTCGACAGGTGGCACGGGGCCCCAGCATTTT.

This clone was seen a single time. The chain combines TRBV7-2 with TRBJ2-2; D is uncertain. The CDR3 is 15 amino acids. The germline V gene has CDR1 SGHTA and CDR2 FQGNSA. With 1 base removed from V and 4 bases from J, the gap between germline ends came to 10 bases. As DNA, the CDR3 is TGTGCCAGCAGCTTAGTCCAGCGATTCACCGGGGAGCTGTTTTTT. Translated, it gives CASSLVQRFTGELFF. The entire variable domain, with the rest obtained from reference TRBV7-2 and TRBJ2-2, is as follows: GAGVSQSPSNKVTEKGKDVELRCDPISGHTALYWYRQSLGQGLEFLIYFQGNSAPDKSGLPSDRFSAERTGGSVSTLTIQRTQQEDSAVYLCASSLVQRFTGELFFGEGSRLTVL.

The chain carries TRBV14 and TRBJ2-5, with D possibly TRBD1 on 5 matching bases. The CDR3 spans 14 residues. The germline gives CDR1 SGHDN, CDR2 FVKESK. The ends were cut back, 0 bases at V and 4 bases at J, with 9 bases in the middle. CDR3: CASSQDLRAETQYF. The CDR3 coding sequence is TGTGCCAGCAGCCAAGATCTCAGGGCAGAGACCCAGTACTTC.

V gene TRBV29-1 combines with J gene TRBJ2-1; 9 bases map to TRBD2. The length of the CDR3 is 18 residues. The V gene's germline CDR1 is SQVTM and CDR2 ANQGSEA. With 4 bases clipped from V and 4 bases from J, the junction kept 17 bases outside the gene matches. The CDR3 DNA sequence: TGCAGCGTTGTCTGGACTAGCGATAAACCCGAAGCATACAATGAGCAGTTCTTC. Encoded protein: CSVVWTSDKPEAYNEQFF.

About this clone: Other DNA sequences in the sample encode the same CDR3. V usage is TRBV2 and J usage is TRBJ2-3; TRBD1 agrees at 7 bases. The CDR3 totals 14 residues. CDR1 and CDR2 (germline): SNHLY, FYNNEI. V was pared by 6 bases and J by 1 base, with 4 bases of the junction left unmatched. The CDR3 DNA reads as TGTGCCAGCAGCGGAACAGGGGGCACAGATACGCAGTATTTT. As protein: CASSGTGGTDTQYF.

In its sample, this clone was seen a few times. This chain links TRBV2 with TRBJ1-5; TRBD1 aligns across 12 bases. Trimming at V came to 4 bases and at J to 7 bases, leaving 5 bases not matched to a gene. Germline lookup yields CDR1 SNHLY and CDR2 FYNNEI. The CDR3 contains 15 residues. CDR3 DNA sequence: TGTGCCAGCAGTGCGGGACAGGGGGCTGGGCAGCCCCAGCATTTT. As protein: CASSAGQGAGQPQHF.

J is TRBJ2-3 and V is TRBV11-3; the match to TRBD2 covers 8 bases. The CDR3 covers 17 residues. In germline, CDR1 is SGHNT, CDR2 YENEEA. The junction had 6 bases not matched to a gene; V was cut back by 1 base and J by 0 bases. The CDR3 DNA follows: TGTGCCAGCAGCTTAGGACCGCCGGGGGGGAGCACAGATACGCAGTATTTT. It is translated as CASSLGPPGGSTDTQYF.

The chain combines TRBV10-1 with TRBJ2-7; 8 nucleotides align to TRBD1. Germline loops: CDR1 WNHNN, CDR2 SYGVQD (reference sequence). There are 19 residues in the CDR3. Trimming at V came to 4 bases and at J to 4 bases, leaving 21 bases not matched to a gene. The CDR3 spells CASSARTGLKSRLGYEQYV. The CDR3 nucleotides are TGCGCCAGCAGTGCCAGGACAGGGCTTAAGTCCAGGTTGGGGTACGAGCAGTACGTC.

The rearrangement links TRBV5-5 to TRBJ1-2; 10 bases line up with TRBD1. This CDR3 comprises 16 residues. Trimming at V came to 6 bases and at J to 5 bases, leaving 13 bases not matched to a gene. Germline V CDR1 and CDR2: SGHKS, YYEKEE (reference sequence). The chain's CDR3 is CASIFGTGESLYGYTF. The CDR3 nucleotides are TGTGCCAGCATCTTTGGGACAGGGGAGTCTCTTTATGGCTACACCTTC.

The chain is built from TRBV27 and TRBJ2-7; the D gene is possibly TRBD2 (5 bases). The CDR3 spans 13 residues. Trimming cost V 9 bases and J 3 bases, with 15 bases left between them. Germline V gene sequence: CDR1 MNHEY, CDR2 SMNVEV (reference sequence). CDR3 protein: CARKPKRRYEQYV. CDR3 sequence (DNA): TGTGCCAGAAAACCCAAGCGGCGCTACGAGCAGTACGTC.

This chain joins TRBV5-1 and TRBJ2-2; a weak D match, TRBD2 (5 bases). This CDR3 comprises 15 residues. From germline, CDR1 is SGHRS and CDR2 YFSETQ. V was shortened by 4 bases and J by 4 bases, with 14 bases between the two germline ends. The chain's CDR3 is CASSPGNPLTGELFF. Written as DNA, the CDR3 is TGCGCCAGCAGCCCGGGGAACCCCCTCACCGGGGAGCTGTTTTTT.